The sequence of this T cell receptor beta chain was determined in a study of OX40 agonist ivuxolimab in advanced cancers. In germline, CDR1 is SGHRS, CDR2 YFSETQ. V was clipped by 4 bases and J by 1 base; unmatched bases: 13. This CDR3 spans 17 amino acids. This table comes from immunoSEQ multiplex PCR, and its TCRdb copy is limited to in-frame clones, with some not included. Among approximately 84,000 clones listed, 80% to 90% were seen once. This sample comprised CD4+ or CD8+ T cells sorted from blood, obtained in a trial of the OX40 agonist ivuxolimab. The chain uses TRBV5-1 and TRBJ2-5, with 7 nucleotides matching TRBD1. This TCR was sampled from an adult with an advanced solid tumor such as melanoma, head and neck, liver or kidney cancer. Here the CDR3 DNA reads TGCGCCAGCAGCCCGAAACCCGGGACAGCGATCCAAGAGACCCAGTACTTC. It codes for CASSPKPGTAIQETQYF.